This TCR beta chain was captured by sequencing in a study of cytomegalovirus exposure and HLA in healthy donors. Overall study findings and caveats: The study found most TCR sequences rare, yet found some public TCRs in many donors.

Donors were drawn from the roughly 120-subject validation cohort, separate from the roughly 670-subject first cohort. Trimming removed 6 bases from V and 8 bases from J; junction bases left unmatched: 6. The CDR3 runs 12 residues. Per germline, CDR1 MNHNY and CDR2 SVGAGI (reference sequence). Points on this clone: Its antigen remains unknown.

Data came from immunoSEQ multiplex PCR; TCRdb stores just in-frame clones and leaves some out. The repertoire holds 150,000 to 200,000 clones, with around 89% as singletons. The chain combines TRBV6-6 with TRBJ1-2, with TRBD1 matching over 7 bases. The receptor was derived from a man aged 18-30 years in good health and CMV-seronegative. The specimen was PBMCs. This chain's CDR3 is CASRPRQGGYTF. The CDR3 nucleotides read TGTGCCAGCAGACCCAGACAGGGAGGCTACACCTTC.